This TCR beta chain comes out of a study of T cell changes during pregnancy in multiple sclerosis. V lost 7 bases, J lost 5 bases, and 17 bases stayed unmatched. The CDR3 runs 16 residues. The V gene's germline CDR1 is MNHEY and CDR2 SMNVEV (reference sequence). Data came from immunoSEQ multiplex PCR; TCRdb stores just in-frame clones and leaves some out. Here the sample spans 30,000 to 40,000 clones, roughly 89% being singletons. This chain links TRBV27 with TRBJ2-7; 7 bases fit TRBD1. The TCR comes from a female donor in good health, enrolled as a control in a pregnancy study. Specimen: CD4+ T cells from peripheral blood mononuclear cells, collected in the second trimester of pregnancy. The CDR3 protein is CASTNFFRGSWDEQYF. As DNA, the CDR3 is TGTGCCAGCACAAATTTTTTCAGGGGGTCCTGGGACGAGCAGTACTTC.